This TCR beta chain was recorded in a study of blood T cell repertoires in COVID-19. Study information: PBMCs, B-cell-depleted T cells, or T cells were the source of the cDNA or gDNA that made up the material.

Participants spanned ages about 18 to 90 years and resided in about 24 US areas. Participant-given clinical history determined each cohort assignment. Cohort 3 recovery required two negative PCRs, clearance, or symptom resolution. Produced via immunoSEQ multiplex PCR; TCRdb's table is partial and in-frame only. In the table there are about 380,000 clones, more than 70% of which are singletons. Between the trimmed V and J ends, which lost 2 bases and 0 bases, there was a span of 5 bases. CDR1 is MDHEN, CDR2 SYDVKM, per germline. The CDR3 loop spans 14 amino acids. The specimen was PBMCs or T cells enriched from blood (not recorded which). The gene calls are TRBV28 and TRBJ1-5; D not certain. This TCR was recovered from a woman aged 18-29 years who had recovered from COVID-19. CDR3 DNA sequence: TGTGCCAGCAGTTTAGGCCCTAGCAATCAGCCCCAGCATTTT. Translated: CASSLGPSNQPQHF.